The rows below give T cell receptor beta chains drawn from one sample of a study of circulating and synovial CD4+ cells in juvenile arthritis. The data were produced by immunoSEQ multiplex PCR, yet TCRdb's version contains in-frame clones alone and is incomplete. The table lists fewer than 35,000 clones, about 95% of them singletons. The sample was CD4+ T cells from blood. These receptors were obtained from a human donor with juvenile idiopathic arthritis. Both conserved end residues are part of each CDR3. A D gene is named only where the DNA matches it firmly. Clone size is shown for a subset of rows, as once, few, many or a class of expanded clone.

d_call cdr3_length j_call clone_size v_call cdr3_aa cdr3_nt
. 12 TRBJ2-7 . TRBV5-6 CASMGRAYEQYF TGTGCCAGCATGGGCAGGGCCTACGAGCAGTACTTC
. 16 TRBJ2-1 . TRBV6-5 CASSFFDYRLPYEQFF TGTGCCAGCAGTTTTTTCGACTATCGGCTCCCCTATGAGCAGTTCTTC
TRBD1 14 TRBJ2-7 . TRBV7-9 CASSRQGETYEQYF TGTGCCAGCAGCCGACAGGGGGAAACCTACGAGCAGTACTTC
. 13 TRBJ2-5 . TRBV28 CASSLAGGETQYF TGTGCCAGCAGTTTAGCCGGGGGAGAGACCCAGTACTTC
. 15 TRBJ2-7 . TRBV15 CATSPGAGFGYEQYF TGTGCCACCAGCCCAGGGGCGGGTTTTGGTTACGAGCAGTACTTC
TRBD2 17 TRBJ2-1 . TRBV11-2 CASSQIPRLAAYNEQFF TGTGCCAGCAGCCAGATCCCCCGGCTAGCGGCTTACAATGAGCAGTTCTTC
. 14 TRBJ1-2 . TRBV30 CAWSARGRDYGYTF TGTGCCTGGAGTGCCCGAGGGCGTGACTATGGCTACACCTTC
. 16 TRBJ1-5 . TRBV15 CATSSRMTGSNQPQHF TGTGCCACCAGCTCCCGAATGACAGGCAGCAATCAGCCCCAGCATTTT
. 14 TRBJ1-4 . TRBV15 CATSREQSWRGLFF TGTGCCACCAGCAGAGAACAGTCTTGGAGGGGACTGTTTTTT
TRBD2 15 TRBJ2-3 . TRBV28 CASSELAGAGNTQYF TGTGCCAGCAGTGAATTAGCGGGGGCGGGGAATACGCAGTATTTT
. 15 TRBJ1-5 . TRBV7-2 CASSRAGQSNQPQHF TGTGCCAGCAGTCGAGCGGGCCAAAGCAATCAGCCCCAGCATTTT
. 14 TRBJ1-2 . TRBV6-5 CASSYSNGGSGYTF TGTGCCAGCAGTTACTCGAACGGGGGGAGTGGCTACACCTTC
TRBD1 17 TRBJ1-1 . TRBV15 CATSNGTGKQRKAEAFF TGTGCCACCAGCAATGGGACAGGGAAACAGAGAAAGGCTGAAGCTTTCTTT
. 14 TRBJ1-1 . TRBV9 CASSVGQKNTEAFF TGTGCCAGCAGCGTAGGGCAGAAGAACACTGAAGCTTTCTTT
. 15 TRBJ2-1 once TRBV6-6 CASSYHTGAGAEQFF TGTGCCAGCAGTTACCACACCGGGGCGGGGGCTGAGCAGTTCTTC
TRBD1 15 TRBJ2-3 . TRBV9 CASSSTGGGTDTQYF TGTGCCAGCAGCTCGACAGGGGGAGGCACAGATACGCAGTATTTT
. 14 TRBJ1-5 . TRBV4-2 CASSQQTGNQPQHF TGTGCCAGCAGCCAACAAACAGGGAATCAGCCCCAGCATTTT
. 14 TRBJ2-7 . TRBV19 CASKRGTATYEQYF TGTGCCAGTAAAAGGGGAACAGCAACCTACGAGCAGTACTTC
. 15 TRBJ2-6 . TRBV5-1 CASSLGSSGANVLTF TGCGCCAGCAGCTTGGGGAGCTCTGGGGCCAACGTCCTGACTTTC
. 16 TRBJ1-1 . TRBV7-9 CASSLALGIGGTEAFF TGTGCCAGCAGCTTAGCCCTGGGGATCGGAGGCACTGAAGCTTTCTTT
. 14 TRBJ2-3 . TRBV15 CATGRGEVAGTQYF TGTGCCACCGGCAGAGGGGAGGTGGCGGGTACGCAGTATTTT
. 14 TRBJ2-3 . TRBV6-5 CASSRTVAADTQYF TGTGCCAGCAGCCGGACTGTCGCAGCAGATACGCAGTATTTT
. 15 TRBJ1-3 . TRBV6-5 CASSYSSGSGNTIYF TGTGCCAGCAGTTACTCTTCGGGATCTGGAAACACCATATATTTT
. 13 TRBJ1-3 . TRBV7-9 CASSLGAGNTIYF TGTGCCAGCAGCTTGGGGGCGGGAAACACCATATATTTT
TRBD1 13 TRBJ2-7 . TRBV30 CAWNPDRGHEQYF TGTGCCTGGAACCCGGACAGGGGCCACGAGCAGTACTTC
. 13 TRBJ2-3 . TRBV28 CASSLQGTDTQYF TGTGCCAGCAGTTTACAGGGCACAGATACGCAGTATTTT
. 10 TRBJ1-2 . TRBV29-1 CSVEQGGYTF TGCAGCGTTGAACAGGGCGGCTACACCTTC
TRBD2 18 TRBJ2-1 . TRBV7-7 CASSPRTSGGSSYNEQFF TGTGCCAGCAGCCCCCGGACTAGCGGGGGGAGCTCCTACAATGAGCAGTTCTTC
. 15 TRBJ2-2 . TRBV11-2 CASSLGLLNTGELFF TGTGCCAGCAGCTTAGGGCTTTTGAACACCGGGGAGCTGTTTTTT
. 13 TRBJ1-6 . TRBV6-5 CASSSGDNSPLHF TGTGCCAGCAGTTCGGGGGATAATTCACCCCTCCACTTT
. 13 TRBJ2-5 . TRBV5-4 CASASGGQETQYF TGTGCCAGCGCCAGCGGCGGCCAAGAGACCCAGTACTTC
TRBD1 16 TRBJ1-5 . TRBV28 CASSLWGQRSNQPQHF TGTGCCAGCAGTTTATGGGGACAGAGGAGCAATCAGCCCCAGCATTTT
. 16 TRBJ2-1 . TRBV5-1 CASSPNGRRASNEQFF TGCGCCAGCAGTCCGAACGGACGGAGGGCCAGCAATGAGCAGTTCTTC
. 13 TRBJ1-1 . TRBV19 CASSKARDTSPFF TGTGCCAGTAGTAAGGCACGTGACACTTCCCCCTTCTTT
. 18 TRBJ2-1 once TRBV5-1 CASRRALGQFLGGNEQFF TGCGCCAGCAGGCGAGCCCTTGGACAGTTCCTGGGGGGGAATGAGCAGTTCTTC
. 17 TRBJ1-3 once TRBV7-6 CASSPQQGSLSGNTIYF TGTGCCAGCAGCCCACAACAGGGATCCCTCTCTGGAAACACCATATATTTT
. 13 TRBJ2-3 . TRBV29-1 CSVASRFTDTQYF TGCAGCGTTGCGAGCAGGTTCACAGATACGCAGTATTTT
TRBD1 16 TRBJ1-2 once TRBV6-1 CASSDWTGGENYGYTF TGTGCCAGCAGTGATTGGACAGGGGGCGAAAACTATGGCTACACCTTC
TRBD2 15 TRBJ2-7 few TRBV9 CASSVGGGGVLEQYF TGTGCCAGCAGCGTAGGGGGCGGGGGGGTTCTGGAGCAGTACTTC
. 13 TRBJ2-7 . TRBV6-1 CASTPPYFYEQYF TGTGCCAGTACCCCCCCTTACTTCTACGAGCAGTACTTC
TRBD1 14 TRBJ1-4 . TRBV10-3 CAISGDRANEKLFF TGTGCCATCAGTGGGGACAGGGCTAATGAAAAACTGTTTTTT
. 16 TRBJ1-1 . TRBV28 CASWDFGSGGLDGAFF TGTGCCAGCTGGGATTTTGGGTCTGGGGGCCTCGACGGAGCTTTCTTT
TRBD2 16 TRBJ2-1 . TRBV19 CASRGLAAGSYNEQFF TGTGCCAGCCGCGGACTAGCGGCAGGCTCCTACAATGAGCAGTTCTTC
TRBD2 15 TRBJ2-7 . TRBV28 CASSLGLAGAYEQYF TGTGCCAGCAGTCTTGGACTAGCGGGAGCCTACGAGCAGTACTTC
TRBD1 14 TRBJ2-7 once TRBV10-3 CAIKLGQGSYEQYF TGTGCCATCAAATTGGGACAGGGTTCCTACGAGCAGTACTTC
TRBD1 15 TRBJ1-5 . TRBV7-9 CASSLGDRGIEPQHF TGTGCCAGCAGCTTAGGGGACAGGGGGATCGAGCCCCAGCATTTT
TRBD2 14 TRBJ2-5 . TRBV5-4 CASSLANGGETQYF TGTGCCAGCAGCTTGGCCAACGGGGGGGAGACCCAGTACTTC
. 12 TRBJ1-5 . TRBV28 CASSLSGDTQHF TGTGCCAGCAGTTTATCCGGGGATACTCAGCATTTT
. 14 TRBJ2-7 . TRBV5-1 CASSSTVWAYEQYF TGCGCCAGCAGCTCGACAGTTTGGGCCTACGAGCAGTACTTC
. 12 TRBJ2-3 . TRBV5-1 CASSLHTDTQYF TGCGCCAGCAGCTTACACACAGATACGCAGTATTTT
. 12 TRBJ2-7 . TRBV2 CASSELFYEQYF TGTGCCAGCAGTGAGCTATTCTACGAGCAGTACTTC
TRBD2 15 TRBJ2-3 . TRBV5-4 CASSFGGTGTDTQYF TGTGCCAGCAGCTTCGGGGGGACGGGCACAGATACGCAGTATTTT